This T cell receptor (beta chain) originates from a study of OX40 agonist ivuxolimab in advanced cancers. Study summary: Ivuxolimab was administered intravenously to patients at 0.01 to 10 mg/kg every 2 weeks. Participants could have had prior anti-PD-1, anti-PD-L1 or anti-CTLA-4 therapy, and roughly 40% had some. Three patients got partial responses; one had hepatocellular carcinoma and two had cutaneous melanoma.

The CDR3 totals 16 residues. The germline V gene encodes CDR1 KGHSH and CDR2 LQKENI. V gave up 3 bases and J gave up 1 base; unmatched junction bases: 8. Sampling times: baseline, cycle 4 day 1, cycle 7 day 1. Produced via immunoSEQ multiplex PCR; TCRdb's table is partial and in-frame only. The table lists tens of thousands of clones, around 93% of them singletons. V usage is TRBV18 and J usage is TRBJ2-7; 8 bases align to TRBD1. The origin of this receptor is an adult with an advanced solid tumor such as melanoma, head and neck, liver or kidney cancer. This specimen was CD4+ or CD8+ T cells sorted from blood, taken in a trial of the OX40 agonist ivuxolimab. CDR3 sequence: CASSPTGTGYSYEQYF. The CDR3 DNA is TGTGCCAGCTCACCCACCGGGACAGGATATTCCTACGAGCAGTACTTC.